This T cell receptor (beta chain) was profiled in a study of blood T cell repertoires in COVID-19. The CDR3 runs to 18 residues. CDR1 and CDR2 (germline): SEHNR, FQNEAQ (reference sequence). V lost 0 bases and J lost 6; bases outside the gene matches: 11. Assay used: immunoSEQ multiplex PCR; TCRdb lists only in-frame clones, some missing. The data contain some 220,000 clones, 75% to 90% of them singletons. Participants' reported clinical history set cohort assignment. The V call is TRBV7-9, the J call TRBJ2-1; 10 bases align to TRBD2. Sequenced sample: PBMCs or T cells enriched from blood (not recorded which). This TCR derives from a woman aged 40 to 50 with acute COVID-19. In DNA, the CDR3 is TGTGCCAGCAGCTTAGCGAGTCAACTAGCGGGGTGGGTCAATGAGCAGTTCTTC. Translating gives CASSLASQLAGWVNEQFF.